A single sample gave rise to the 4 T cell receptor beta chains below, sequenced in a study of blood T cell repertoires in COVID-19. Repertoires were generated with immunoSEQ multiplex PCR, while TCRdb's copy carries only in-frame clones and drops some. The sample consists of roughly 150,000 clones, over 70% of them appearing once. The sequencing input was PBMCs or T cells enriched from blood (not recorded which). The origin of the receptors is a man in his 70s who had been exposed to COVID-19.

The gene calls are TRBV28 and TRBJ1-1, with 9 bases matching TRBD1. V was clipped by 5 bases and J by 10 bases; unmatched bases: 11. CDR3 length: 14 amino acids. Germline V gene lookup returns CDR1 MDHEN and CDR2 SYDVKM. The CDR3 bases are TGTGCCAGCAGTCCCGGGGACAGGGAGCGGAGAGCTTTCTTT. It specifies CASSPGDRERRAFF.

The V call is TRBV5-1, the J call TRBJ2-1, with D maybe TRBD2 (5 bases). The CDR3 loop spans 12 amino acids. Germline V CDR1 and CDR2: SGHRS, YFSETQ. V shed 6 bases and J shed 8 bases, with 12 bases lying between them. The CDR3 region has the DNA TGCGCCAGCACTTCGACTACGGATGAGCAGTTCTTC. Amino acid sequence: CASTSTTDEQFF.

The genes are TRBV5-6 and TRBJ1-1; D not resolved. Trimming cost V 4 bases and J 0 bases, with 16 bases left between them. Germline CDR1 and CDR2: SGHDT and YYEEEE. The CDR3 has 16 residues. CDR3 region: CASSRVGVTVNTEAFF. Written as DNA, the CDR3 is TGTGCCAGCAGCCGCGTCGGGGTTACTGTGAACACTGAAGCTTTCTTT.

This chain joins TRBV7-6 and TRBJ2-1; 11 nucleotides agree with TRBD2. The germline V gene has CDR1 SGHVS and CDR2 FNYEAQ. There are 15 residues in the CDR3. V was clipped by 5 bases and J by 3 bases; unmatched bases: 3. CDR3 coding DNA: TGTGCCAGCAGCCTCACTAGCGGGGGCTACAATGAGCAGTTCTTC. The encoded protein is CASSLTSGGYNEQFF.